Presented here are 26 T cell receptor beta chains from one specimen sequenced in a study of post-analysis software for immune sequencing data. Study-wide points: With TRBV5-6, TRBV5-1 and TRBV20-1 included, about five TRBV segments were more frequent in patients than in controls.

Their specific antigens are unknown. TCR beta cDNA libraries included unique molecular identifiers. TCRdb independently ran MiXCR on the PCR reads; one entry per CDR3 protein. The table records 350,000 to 450,000 distinct CDR3 sequences, roughly 36% of them present only once. Sequences were obtained from blood. All receptors come from a girl aged 5 to 17 with multiple sclerosis.

This clonotype was found a few times. V usage is TRBV28 and J usage is TRBJ2-7; 7 bases are a match to TRBD1. In germline, CDR1 is MDHEN, CDR2 SYDVKM. The CDR3 totals 13 residues. The V and J ends lost 7 bases and 3 bases, in that order; junction bases with no gene match: 6. For the CDR3, the DNA is TGTGCCAGCATCAGGGGACAGAGCTACGAGCAGTACTTC. Protein product: CASIRGQSYEQYF.

The chain carries TRBV28 and TRBJ2-1; D ambiguous. V dropped 3 bases and J dropped 1 base, with 4 bases sitting between them. There are 13 residues in the CDR3. Germline CDR1 reads MDHEN; CDR2 reads SYDVKM. DNA for the CDR3: TGTGCCAGCAGTTTTATGTCCTACAATGAGCAGTTCTTC. Its translation is CASSFMSYNEQFF.

This clonotype has a handful of counts. The rearrangement links TRBV29-1 to TRBJ2-7; TRBD1 agrees at 7 bases. This CDR3 has 13 residues. Germline CDR1 reads SQVTM; CDR2 reads ANQGSEA. Trimming at V came to 4 bases and at J to 3 bases, leaving 6 bases not matched to a gene. The chain's CDR3 is CSVVVTGSYEQYF. CDR3 in DNA: TGCAGCGTTGTAGTGACAGGGAGCTACGAGCAGTACTTC.

This clonotype was observed a few times. The CDR3: CASNDRGLDRYYEQYF. CDR3 nucleotides: TGTGCCAGCAACGACAGGGGGCTCGATAGGTACTACGAGCAGTACTTC. The genes are TRBV12-3 or TRBV12-4 and TRBJ2-7; 10 bases are shared with TRBD1. The CDR3 has 16 residues. V shed 7 bases and J 3 bases; nucleotides not matched to a gene: 12.

The gene calls are TRBV12-3 or TRBV12-4 and TRBJ2-4; 8 bases line up with TRBD2. The end of the DNA is better explained by TRBJ2-7, so the J call may be wrong. CDR3 size: 18 residues. CDR3 in amino acids: CASSLAKSGGLTAYEQYF. CDR3 bases: TGTGCCAGCAGTTTAGCCAAAAGCGGGGGCCTTACAGCCTACGAGCAGTACTTC.

In its sample, this clonotype was seen a few times. The chain recombines TRBV5-1 with TRBJ2-7; 14 positions match TRBD2. After removal of 4 bases from V and 6 bases from J, the junction contained 9 bases not matched to a gene. Germline assignment: CDR1 SGHRS and CDR2 YFSETQ. This CDR3 spans 16 amino acids. For the CDR3, the DNA is TGCGCCAGCAGCCCCGGGACTAGCGGGGGAATAAGCGAGCAGTACTTC. It encodes CASSPGTSGGISEQYF.

V is TRBV7-9 and J is TRBJ1-6; perhaps TRBD1 as D (6 bases). Germline loops: CDR1 SEHNR, CDR2 FQNEAQ (reference sequence). Between the trimmed V and J ends, which lost 5 bases and 10 bases, there was a span of 15 bases. The CDR3 covers 14 residues. The CDR3 DNA follows: TGTGCCAGCAGCACCGAGGGGGTTGGGTCACCCCTCCACTTT. Protein product: CASSTEGVGSPLHF.

This clonotype was found a few times. The rearrangement uses TRBV5-5 and TRBJ2-6, with D possibly matching TRBD1 (6 bases). Germline values: CDR1 SGHKS, CDR2 YYEKEE (reference sequence). The CDR3 is made up of 16 amino acids. With 2 bases removed from V and 0 bases from J, the gap between germline ends came to 9 bases. CDR3 region: CASSFGRGSGANVLTF. CDR3 DNA sequence: TGTGCCAGCAGCTTCGGCAGGGGCTCTGGGGCCAACGTCCTGACTTTC.

This clonotype has more than one count but fewer than ten. V usage is TRBV29-1 and J usage is TRBJ2-7, with 9 bases fitting TRBD2. Losses at the gene ends were 4 bases for V and 5 bases for J; bases not matched to a gene: 15. Looked up from germline, CDR1 is SQVTM and CDR2 is ANQGSEA. This CDR3 is 16 amino acids long. The CDR3 region is CSVVKLAGDPLNEQYF. CDR3 DNA: TGCAGCGTTGTGAAACTAGCGGGCGACCCTCTGAACGAGCAGTACTTC.

This clonotype was seen only a few times. CDR3 sequence (DNA): TGTGCCAGCAGTTGGGGGAGGTCCTACGAGCAGTACTTC. Amino acid sequence: CASSWGRSYEQYF. The chain employs TRBV12-3 or TRBV12-4 and TRBJ2-7, with D perhaps matching TRBD2 (6 bases). The CDR3 consists of 13 residues. V was pared by 4 bases and J by 1 base, with 8 bases between.

The gene calls are TRBV7-2 and TRBJ2-1; 11 positions agree with TRBD2. The V and J ends lost 5 bases and 7 bases, in that order; junction bases with no gene match: 7. The CDR3 spans 15 residues. Germline CDR1 is SGHTA and CDR2 is FQGNSA. CDR3 in amino acids: CASSGSGGAENEQFF. The CDR3 DNA reads TGTGCCAGCAGCGGTAGCGGGGGGGCAGAGAATGAGCAGTTCTTC.

Worth noting for this clonotype: One end of the junction varies from germline; a read error may be responsible. The chain links TRBV5-1 to TRBJ2-3; D remains ambiguous. CDR1 SGHRS and CDR2 YFSETQ come from the germline V gene. This CDR3 region has 15 residues. CDR3 sequence reads: CAGSLQTARTDTQYF. In DNA, the CDR3 is TGCGCCGGCAGCTTGCAAACAGCAAGGACAGATACGCAGTATTTT.

This clonotype has just a few counts. The J gene is TRBJ2-6, the V gene TRBV4-1, with D perhaps given as TRBD1 or TRBD2 (5 bases each). The CDR3 is 18 residues long. Germline V lookup: CDR1 MGHRA, CDR2 YSYEKL. V lost 2 bases and J lost 0, with 14 bases in between. CDR3 DNA sequence: TGCGCCAGCAGCCAACCCCGGGACGCAGACTCTGGGGCCAACGTCCTGACTTTC. This translates into CASSQPRDADSGANVLTF.

The CDR3 loop reads CASISLAGQETQYF. The CDR3 DNA is TGTGCCAGCATTTCCCTAGCGGGGCAAGAGACCCAGTACTTC. This chain links TRBV7-9 with TRBJ2-5, with 9 bases lining up with TRBD2. The CDR3 is 14 residues long. The V segment lost 7 bases and the J segment 2 bases; nucleotides outside the gene matches: 5. Per germline, CDR1 SEHNR and CDR2 FQNEAQ (reference sequence).

This sequence joins TRBV4-3 and TRBJ2-7; TRBD2 matches 8 bases. CDR1 is LGHNA, CDR2 YSLEER, per germline. This CDR3 contains 16 residues. V gave up 4 bases and J gave up 3 bases; unmatched junction bases: 11. CDR3 amino acids: CASSPEVRGGGYEQYF. The CDR3 DNA is TGCGCCAGCAGCCCCGAAGTCCGGGGGGGCGGCTACGAGCAGTACTTC.

This clonotype was seen only a few times. The rearrangement links TRBV5-1 to TRBJ2-1; 8 nucleotides align to TRBD1. V lost 4 bases, J lost 2 bases, and 5 bases stayed unmatched. The CDR3 sequence is 15 residues long. Germline CDR1 SGHRS, CDR2 YFSETQ. The CDR3 reads CASSPGTGTYNEQFF. The CDR3 nucleotides are TGCGCCAGCAGCCCGGGGACAGGCACCTACAATGAGCAGTTCTTC. Based on the CDR3 plus reference TRBV5-1 and TRBJ2-1, the full variable domain is KAGVTQTPRYLIKTRGQQVTLSCSPISGHRSVSWYQQTPGQGLQFLFEYFSETQRNKGNFPGRFSGRQFSNSRSEMNVSTLELGDSALYLCASSPGTGTYNEQFFGPGTRLTVL.

This clonotype appeared a few times. This chain joins TRBV7-9 and TRBJ2-7; 7 bases are shared with TRBD2. Germline-derived CDR1 and CDR2 are SEHNR and FQNEAQ (reference sequence). The length of the CDR3 is 14 residues. J lost 4 bases, V lost 6 bases, and 9 bases had no gene match. Here the CDR3 DNA reads TGTGCCAGCAGTCCGGTGGGGGGGTCTTACGAGCAGTACTTC. Protein product: CASSPVGGSYEQYF. The variable domain in full, with the rest retrieved from reference TRBV7-9 and TRBJ2-7, is DTGVSQNPRHKITKRGQNVTFRCDPISEHNRLYWYRQTLGQGPEFLTYFQNEAQLEKSRLLSDRFSAERPKGSFSTLEIQRTEQGDSAMYLCASSPVGGSYEQYFGPGTRLTVT.

This clonotype was counted a few times. The chain recombines TRBV7-9 with TRBJ2-1; the D gene is possibly TRBD2 (7 bases). V lost 5 bases and J lost 15, with 20 bases in between. This CDR3 region has 13 residues. Germline V gene data show CDR1 as SEHNR and CDR2 as FQNEAQ (reference sequence). The CDR3 region has the DNA TGTGCCAGCAGCAACAGCGAGGGGGGGATCCCGTTCTTC. This codes for CASSNSEGGIPFF.

This chain uses TRBV7-2 with TRBJ2-4; 7 positions agree with TRBD2. The V segment lost 1 base and the J segment 5 bases; nucleotides outside the gene matches: 8. Germline V lookup: CDR1 SGHTA, CDR2 FQGNSA. There are 16 residues in the CDR3. The chain's CDR3 is CASSLVPGLVENIQYF. As DNA, the CDR3 is TGTGCCAGCAGCTTAGTTCCAGGACTAGTGGAAAACATTCAGTACTTC.

This clonotype has more than one count but fewer than ten. The chain links TRBV15 to TRBJ1-5; 9 positions match TRBD1. Germline trimming cut 3 bases from V and 7 bases from J; bases unmatched to any gene: 10. CDR3 size: 16 residues. Germline values: CDR1 LNHNV, CDR2 YYDKDF (reference sequence). The CDR3 loop is CATSSASTGGKQPQHF. The CDR3 DNA follows: TGTGCCACCAGCAGCGCCTCGACAGGGGGGAAACAGCCCCAGCATTTT.

The table lists this clonotype with a few counts. The chain couples TRBV3-1 to TRBJ1-5; 8 positions agree with TRBD1. CDR1 is LGHDT, CDR2 YNNKEL, per germline (reference sequence). Losses at the gene ends were 0 bases for V and 9 bases for J; bases not matched to a gene: 10. The CDR3 extends over 16 amino acids. The CDR3 region is CASSQERDQGAGPQHF. The CDR3 coding sequence is TGTGCCAGCAGCCAAGAGCGGGACCAGGGGGCTGGGCCCCAGCATTTT. Based on the CDR3 plus reference TRBV3-1 and TRBJ1-5, the full variable domain is DTAVSQTPKYLVTQMGNDKSIKCEQNLGHDTMYWYKQDSKKFLKIMFSYNNKELIINETVPNRFSPKSPDKAHLNLHINSLELGDSAVYFCASSQERDQGAGPQHFGDGTRLSIL.

This clonotype was counted only a few times. The rearrangement links TRBV4-1 to TRBJ1-4; D remains unclear. Trimming left V 5 bases short and J 3 bases short, with 7 bases between. The CDR3 runs to 13 residues. CDR1 is MGHRA and CDR2 is YSYEKL in the germline V gene. CDR3 sequence reads: CASSIRPNEKLFF. The CDR3 DNA is TGCGCCAGCAGCATTCGTCCTAATGAAAAACTGTTTTTT.

This clonotype showed up just a few times. The rearrangement joins TRBV24-1 to TRBJ2-1; a weak D match, TRBD1 (5 bases). Between the trimmed V and J ends, which lost 1 base and 5 bases, there was a span of 11 bases. Germline-derived CDR1 and CDR2 are KGHDR and SFDVKD. This CDR3 has 15 amino acids. The CDR3 DNA follows: TGTGCCACCAGTGATTTTCCCCCAGGGAACAATGAGCAGTTCTTC. Protein: CATSDFPPGNNEQFF.

For this clonotype: The junction differs from germline at one of its ends, possibly a read error. The chain combines TRBV4-2 with TRBJ2-5; no firm D call. CDR1 is LGHNA, CDR2 YNFKEQ, per germline. The CDR3 runs to 11 residues. The chain's CDR3 is CASSQDSAPHF. The CDR3 DNA reads TGTGCCAGCAGCCAAGATTCGGCACCCCACTTC.

The J gene is TRBJ2-1, the V gene TRBV20-1; TRBD2 agrees at 7 bases. Germline V gene sequence: CDR1 DFQATT, CDR2 SNEGSKA (reference sequence). CDR3 length: 14 amino acids. V lost 5 bases and J lost 6; bases outside the gene matches: 10. For the CDR3, the DNA is TGCAGTGCTCCCCATTGGGGGGGGGGCAATGAGCAGTTCTTC. It translates to CSAPHWGGGNEQFF.

This chain links TRBV27 with TRBJ1-6; 11 positions agree with TRBD1. The CDR3 totals 13 residues. Germline V gene data show CDR1 as MNHEY and CDR2 as SMNVEV (reference sequence). V trimming: 8 bases; J trimming: 10 bases; junction bases outside the gene matches: 4. The DNA for the CDR3 is TGTGCCAGCCGGGGACAGGGGGTGTCACCCCTCCACTTT. It codes for CASRGQGVSPLHF.